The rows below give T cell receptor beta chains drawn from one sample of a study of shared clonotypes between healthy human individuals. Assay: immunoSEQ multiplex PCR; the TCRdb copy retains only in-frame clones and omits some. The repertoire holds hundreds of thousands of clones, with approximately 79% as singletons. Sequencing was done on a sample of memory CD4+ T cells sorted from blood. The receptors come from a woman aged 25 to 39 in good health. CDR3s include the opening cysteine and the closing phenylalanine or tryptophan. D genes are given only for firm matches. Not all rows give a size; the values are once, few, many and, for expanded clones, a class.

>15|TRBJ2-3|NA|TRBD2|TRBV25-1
TGTGCCAGCAGTGAAGCGGGGGTATACACAGATACGCAGTATTTT
CASSEAGVYTDTQYF
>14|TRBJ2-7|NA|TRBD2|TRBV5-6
TGTGCCAGCAGCTTAGGACTAGCGGGAGGCGGGCAGTACTTC
CASSLGLAGGGQYF
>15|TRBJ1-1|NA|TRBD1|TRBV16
TGTGCCAGCAGCCTTAGACAGGGCCCGAACACTGAAGCTTTCTTT
CASSLRQGPNTEAFF
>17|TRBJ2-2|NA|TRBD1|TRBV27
TGTGCCACCCGGGACAGGGGACACCTTACGAACACCGGGGAGCTGTTTTTT
CATRDRGHLTNTGELFF
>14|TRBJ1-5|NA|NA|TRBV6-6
TGTGCCAGCAGTTACAAGGGAAGCGGGCAGCCCCAGCATTTT
CASSYKGSGQPQHF
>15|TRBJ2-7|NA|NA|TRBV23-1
TGCGCCAGCAGTCAAAACCATTTCAGGGTTTACGAGCAGTACTTC
CASSQNHFRVYEQYF
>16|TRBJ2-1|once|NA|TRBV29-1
TGCAGCGTTGATCAGACCCGGTACAGGGCTTCCAATGAGCAGTTCTTC
CSVDQTRYRASNEQFF
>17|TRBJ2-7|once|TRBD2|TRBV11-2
TGTGCCAGCAGCTTAGATGGGGGGGCTAGCGGGAGTCACGAGCAGTACTTC
CASSLDGGASGSHEQYF
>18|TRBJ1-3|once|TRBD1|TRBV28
TGTGCCAGCAGTTCCCCGGGACAGGGAGGGGAAGGGGGAAACACCATATATTTT
CASSSPGQGGEGGNTIYF
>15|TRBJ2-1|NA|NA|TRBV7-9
TGTGCCAGCAGCTTAACAGGATGGAGGGATAATGAGCAGTTCTTC
CASSLTGWRDNEQFF
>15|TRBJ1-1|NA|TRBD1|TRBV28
TGTGCCAGCAGACACCCCGGACAGGGAGACACTGAAGCTTTCTTT
CASRHPGQGDTEAFF
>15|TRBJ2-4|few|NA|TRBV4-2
TGTGCCAGCAGCCAAGGAGGGGCGGTGGGAAACATTCAGTACTTC
CASSQGGAVGNIQYF
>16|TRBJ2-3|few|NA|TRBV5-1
TGCGCCAGCAGCTTGGTTAGACAGTTGAGCACAGATACGCAGTATTTT
CASSLVRQLSTDTQYF
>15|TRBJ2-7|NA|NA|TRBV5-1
TGCGCCAGCAGCTTTGACGGACAACCTGTATACGAGCAGTACTTC
CASSFDGQPVYEQYF
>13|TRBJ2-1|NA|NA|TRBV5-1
TGCGCCACCTCCTCGGACAGCTACAATGAGCAGTTCTTC
CATSSDSYNEQFF
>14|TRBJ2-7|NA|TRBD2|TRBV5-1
TGCGCCAGCAGCTCCCGACTAGCGGGACGGGAGCAGTACTTC
CASSSRLAGREQYF